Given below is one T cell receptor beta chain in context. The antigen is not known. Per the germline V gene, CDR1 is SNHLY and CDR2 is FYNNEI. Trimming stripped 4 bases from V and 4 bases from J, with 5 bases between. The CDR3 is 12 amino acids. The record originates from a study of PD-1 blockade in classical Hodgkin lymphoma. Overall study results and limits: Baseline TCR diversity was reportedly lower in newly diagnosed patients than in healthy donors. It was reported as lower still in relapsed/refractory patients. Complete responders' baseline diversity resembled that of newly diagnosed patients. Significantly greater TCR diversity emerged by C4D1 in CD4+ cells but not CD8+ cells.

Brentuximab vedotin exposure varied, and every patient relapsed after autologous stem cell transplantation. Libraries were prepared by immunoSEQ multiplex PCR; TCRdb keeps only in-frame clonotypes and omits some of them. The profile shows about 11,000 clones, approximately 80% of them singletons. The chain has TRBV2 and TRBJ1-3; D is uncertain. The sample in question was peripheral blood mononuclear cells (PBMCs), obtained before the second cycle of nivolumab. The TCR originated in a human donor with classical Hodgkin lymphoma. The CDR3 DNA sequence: TGTGCCAGCAGTGGAACGGGAAACACCATATATTTT. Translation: CASSGTGNTIYF.